Below, 26 T cell receptor beta chains from the same sample are listed, as sequenced in a study of metastatic and nonmetastatic thyroid tumors. Patients were all untreated before their thyroid surgery. MiXCR was used by TCRdb to re-call the PCR reads. The data hold just under 45,000 clones, with more than 3% observed a single time. The sequenced sample consisted of blood. Receptors were obtained from a female donor with papillary thyroid cancer or a benign thyroid nodule (not recorded which). Some clones in this sample may be carry-over from other donors' samples.

Details on this clone: One end of the junction fails to match germline, which may point to a read error. This chain joins TRBV28 and TRBJ1-5, with D tentatively TRBD1 (6 bases). The CDR3 has 13 residues. The germline gives CDR1 MDHEN, CDR2 SYDVKM. The CDR3 DNA reads TGTGCCAACAGCTCTGGGGGGCGCGGGCCCCAGCACTTT. Translated: CANSSGGRGPQHF.

Many counts were recorded for this clone. The CDR3 sequence: CASSLSAYSNQPQHF. In nucleotides, the CDR3 is TGTGCCAGCAGTCTGTCCGCCTATAGCAATCAGCCCCAGCATTTT. J is TRBJ1-5 and V is TRBV28, with no clear D. The CDR3 contains 15 residues. V was clipped by 5 bases and J by 0 bases, with 11 bases between them. Germline lookup yields CDR1 MDHEN and CDR2 SYDVKM.

This clone was picked up many times. The identical CDR3 is also encoded by other nucleotide sequences in the sample. The chain uses TRBV7-9 and TRBJ1-1; 8 nucleotides align to TRBD1. Germline CDR1 is SEHNR and CDR2 is FQNEAQ (reference sequence). The CDR3 is 15 amino acids. Germline trimming cut 5 bases from V and 1 base from J; bases unmatched to any gene: 6. In DNA, the CDR3 is TGTGCCAGCAGCCCAGTGGGACAGGAGAACACTGAAGCTTTCTTT. Translation: CASSPVGQENTEAFF.

In this sample, this clone turned up many times. The J gene is TRBJ2-2, the V gene TRBV5-6; maybe TRBD2 (6 bases). V was pared by 1 base and J by 4 bases, with 14 bases between. Germline V CDR1 and CDR2: SGHDT, YYEEEE. CDR3 length: 16 residues. The CDR3 reads CASSLRSSGRTGELFF. CDR3 nucleotide sequence: TGTGCCAGCAGCTTGAGGTCAAGCGGGCGCACCGGGGAGCTGTTTTTT.

This clone came up many times. The rearrangement links TRBV11-3 to TRBJ2-3; D call uncertain. Germline assignment: CDR1 SGHNT and CDR2 YENEEA. The germline V and J ends were trimmed by 1 base and 8 bases, with 10 bases remaining between them. There are 13 residues in the CDR3. CDR3 residues: CASSLVTLGTQYF. For the CDR3, the DNA is TGTGCCAGCAGCTTAGTCACCCTCGGTACGCAGTATTTT.

This clone was counted between two and nine times. Other DNA variants within this sample encode the same CDR3. The chain is built from TRBV6-1 and TRBJ1-2; 9 nucleotides match TRBD1. CDR3 length: 16 amino acids. CDR1 MNHNS and CDR2 SASEGT come from the germline V gene. V lost 0 bases to trimming and J lost 7 bases; unmatched junction nucleotides: 9. The CDR3 loop reads CASSEAPGQGWGGYTF. The CDR3 DNA reads as TGTGCCAGCAGTGAAGCCCCCGGACAGGGGTGGGGTGGCTACACCTTC.

The V call is TRBV27, the J call TRBJ1-1; the D gene is possibly TRBD1 (5 bases). Deletions cut 3 bases from V and 1 base from J, with 6 bases between. Germline loops: CDR1 MNHEY, CDR2 SMNVEV (reference sequence). This CDR3 comprises 13 residues. CDR3 sequence: CASSFGGNTEAFF. In nucleotides, the CDR3 is TGTGCCAGCAGTTTCGGGGGGAACACTGAAGCTTTCTTT.

V and J are TRBV6-6 and TRBJ1-3; D unclear. Looked up from germline, CDR1 is MNHNY and CDR2 is SVGAGI (reference sequence). The V and J ends lost 0 bases and 0 bases respectively, with 9 bases between them. The CDR3 consists of 16 residues. The CDR3 region has the DNA TGTGCCAGCAGTTACTCTACGGGCAGCTCTGGAAACACCATATATTTT. This translates into CASSYSTGSSGNTIYF.

This clone was seen repeatedly, ten times or more. The rearrangement uses TRBV6-1 and TRBJ2-1; TRBD1 or TRBD2 may be the D gene (5 bases each). CDR1 is MNHNS, CDR2 SASEGT, per germline. Trimming stripped 3 bases from V and 6 bases from J, with 12 bases between. CDR3 length equals 14 residues. This CDR3 is CASSEGPGINEQFF. The CDR3 DNA follows: TGTGCCAGCAGTGAGGGACCCGGGATCAATGAGCAGTTCTTC.

This clone was recorded a few times. This chain links TRBV12-3 or TRBV12-4 with TRBJ1-2, with D perhaps TRBD1 (5 bases). V was trimmed by 6 bases and J by 1 base, leaving 15 bases between them. There are 15 residues in the CDR3. CDR3 sequence (DNA): TGTGCCAGCAGCCCCGGCGGGGGTTATAACTATGGCTACACCTTC. Residues: CASSPGGGYNYGYTF.

In its sample, this clone was seen many times. The chain is built from TRBV7-3 and TRBJ2-1; D not resolved. This CDR3 has 17 residues. CDR1 is SGHTA, CDR2 FQGTGA, per germline. Trimming took 5 bases from V and 8 from J, leaving 25 bases between them. DNA of the CDR3: TGTGCCAGCAGCCCATCCGGGTCCCGGGCCGTCCGCGATGAGCAGTTCTTC. Translation gives CASSPSGSRAVRDEQFF. The entire variable domain, with the rest obtained from reference TRBV7-3 and TRBJ2-1, is as follows: GAGVSQTPSNKVTEKGKYVELRCDPISGHTALYWYRQSLGQGPEFLIYFQGTGAADDSGLPNDRFFAVRPEGSVSTLKIQRTERGDSAVYLCASSPSGSRAVRDEQFFGPGTRLTVL.

This clone was observed many times. The J gene is TRBJ2-5, the V gene TRBV7-6; 12 bases fit TRBD1. Germline CDR1 SGHVS, CDR2 FNYEAQ. Germline trimming cut 5 bases from V and 5 bases from J; bases unmatched to any gene: 6. The CDR3 extends over 15 amino acids. DNA of the CDR3: TGTGCCAGCAGCCGGGGACAGGGGGCTCGGGAGACCCAGTACTTC. Protein: CASSRGQGARETQYF.

This clone was recorded a few times. One end of the junction fails to match germline, which may point to a read error. The CDR3 spells CSSSSGLAGGADTRYF. The CDR3 nucleotides read TGCTCCAGCAGCTCTGGACTAGCGGGAGGTGCAGATACGCGGTATTTT. J is TRBJ2-3 and V is TRBV5-1, with TRBD2 matching 14 bases. Germline lookup yields CDR1 SGHRS and CDR2 YFSETQ. The CDR3 runs to 16 residues.

This clone was detected only a few times. V usage is TRBV20-1 and J usage is TRBJ2-1; 7 bases align to TRBD2. Germline-derived CDR1 and CDR2 are DFQATT and SNEGSKA (reference sequence). CDR3 size: 13 residues. Unmatched junction bases numbered 7, after V lost 6 bases and J lost 5 bases. This CDR3 is CSAGGRANNEQFF. Written as DNA, the CDR3 is TGCAGTGCCGGAGGGAGGGCGAACAATGAGCAGTTCTTC.

There are a few counts of this clone. V and J are TRBV27 and TRBJ2-1; D is unclear. The CDR3 is 13 residues long. The germline CDR1 and CDR2 sequences are MNHEY and SMNVEV (reference sequence). V lost 6 bases and J lost 3, with 9 bases in between. CDR3 residues: CASRYDFYNEQFF. CDR3 nucleotide sequence: TGTGCCAGCAGGTACGACTTCTACAATGAGCAGTTCTTC.

The J gene is TRBJ1-2, the V gene TRBV11-2, with 9 bases identical to TRBD1. V was pared by 2 bases and J by 4 bases, with 5 bases of the junction left unmatched. The CDR3 is 15 amino acids. CDR1 and CDR2 (germline): SGHAT, FQNNGV. The CDR3 DNA follows: TGTGCCAGCAGCTTATTGGGACAGGGATTCTATGGCTACACCTTC. Its translation: CASSLLGQGFYGYTF.

This clone was counted at least ten times. One end of the junction does not line up with germline, which may come from a read error. The CDR3 DNA reads as TGTGCCAGCAGCGTAGAGCCGGTCCAGCGGTTAGGAAGTTACAATGAGCAGCTCTTC. This sequence encodes CASSVEPVQRLGSYNEQLF. V gene TRBV9 combines with J gene TRBJ2-1; D perhaps matches TRBD2 (5 bases). The CDR3 has 19 residues. From germline, CDR1 is SGDLS and CDR2 YYNGEE.

This clone was detected a few times. The V gene is TRBV5-1, the J gene TRBJ2-1; 7 bases line up with TRBD2. The CDR3 sequence is 15 residues long. V trimming: 0 bases; J trimming: 4 bases; junction bases outside the gene matches: 4. The germline V gene has CDR1 SGHRS and CDR2 YFSETQ. Here the CDR3 reads CASSLDPAGYNEQFF. The CDR3 DNA reads as TGCGCCAGCAGCTTGGATCCAGCGGGGTACAATGAGCAGTTCTTC.

V and J are TRBV6-1 and TRBJ2-1, with 13 bases that match TRBD2. Germline-derived CDR1 and CDR2 are MNHNS and SASEGT. CDR3 length equals 16 residues. The junction had 12 bases not matched to a gene; V was cut back by 6 bases and J by 10 bases. CDR3 residues: CASRGGGLAGLREQFF. CDR3 bases: TGTGCCAGCAGGGGGGGGGGACTAGCGGGGCTGAGGGAGCAGTTCTTC.

This clone was seen ten or more times. The rearrangement joins TRBV30 to TRBJ1-5; D is uncertain. The germline V and J ends were trimmed by 1 base and 6 bases, with 7 bases remaining between them. The CDR3 has 12 amino acids. CDR1 and CDR2 (germline): GTSNPN, SVGIG (reference sequence). The CDR3 spells CAWSGAGQPQHF. The CDR3, as DNA: TGTGCCTGGAGTGGGGCGGGTCAGCCCCAGCATTTT.

This clone showed up just a few times. The CDR3 bases are TGCAGTGCTATAGCGGGAGGGAACACCGGGGAGCTGTTTTTT. The encoded protein is CSAIAGGNTGELFF. V usage is TRBV20-1 and J usage is TRBJ2-2; 10 nucleotides line up with TRBD2. Trimming took 4 bases from V and 1 from J; bases not matched to a gene: 0. The CDR3 consists of 14 residues. CDR1 is DFQATT and CDR2 is SNEGSKA in the germline V gene (reference sequence).

There are a few counts of this clone. The rearrangement joins TRBV6-2 or TRBV6-3 to TRBJ2-7, with D maybe TRBD2 (7 bases). Germline V gives CDR1 MNHEY, CDR2 SVGEGT. Deletions cut 5 bases from V and 7 bases from J, with 12 bases between. This CDR3 has 12 residues. CDR3 sequence: CASSAGALEQYF. Written as DNA, the CDR3 is TGTGCCAGCAGTGCGGGGGCGCTTGAGCAGTACTTC.

In this sample, this clone turned up many times. The chain couples TRBV7-3 to TRBJ2-1; TRBD2 is a possible D gene (5 bases). CDR1 SGHTA and CDR2 FQGTGA come from the germline V gene. The CDR3 covers 13 residues. V was cut by 5 bases and J by 4 bases, with 9 bases left in between. CDR3 loop: CASSQTRYNEQFF. The CDR3 DNA is TGTGCCAGCAGCCAAACTAGATACAATGAGCAGTTCTTC. Complete variable domain (other parts from reference TRBV7-3 and TRBJ2-1): GAGVSQTPSNKVTEKGKYVELRCDPISGHTALYWYRQSLGQGPEFLIYFQGTGAADDSGLPNDRFFAVRPEGSVSTLKIQRTERGDSAVYLCASSQTRYNEQFFGPGTRLTVL.

This clone turned up a few times. The chain has TRBV12-3 or TRBV12-4 and TRBJ2-3; no reliable D call. V was pared by 7 bases and J by 15 bases, with 23 bases between. The CDR3 totals 13 residues. The CDR3: CASNFISTDKQYF. DNA for the CDR3: TGTGCCAGCAATTTTATCTCCACAGATAAGCAATATTTT.

The sample holds a few counts of this clone. V is TRBV2 and J is TRBJ2-2, with 9 bases matching TRBD2. Trimming cost V 8 bases and J 5 bases; bases outside gene matches: 6. Germline CDR1 SNHLY, CDR2 FYNNEI. The CDR3 is 14 amino acids. The CDR3 sequence is CASRKAGGTGELFF. The CDR3 DNA sequence: TGTGCCAGCCGGAAGGCGGGAGGGACCGGGGAGCTGTTTTTT.

The V call is TRBV5-1, the J call TRBJ1-2; D possibly corresponds to TRBD1 (6 bases). Germline assignment: CDR1 SGHRS and CDR2 YFSETQ. This CDR3 contains 14 residues. The germline V and J ends were trimmed by 6 bases and 6 bases, with 18 bases remaining between them. CDR3 nucleotides: TGCGCCAGCACCCTAACAGGGAAAGTTGATGGCTACACCTTC. Amino acid sequence: CASTLTGKVDGYTF.